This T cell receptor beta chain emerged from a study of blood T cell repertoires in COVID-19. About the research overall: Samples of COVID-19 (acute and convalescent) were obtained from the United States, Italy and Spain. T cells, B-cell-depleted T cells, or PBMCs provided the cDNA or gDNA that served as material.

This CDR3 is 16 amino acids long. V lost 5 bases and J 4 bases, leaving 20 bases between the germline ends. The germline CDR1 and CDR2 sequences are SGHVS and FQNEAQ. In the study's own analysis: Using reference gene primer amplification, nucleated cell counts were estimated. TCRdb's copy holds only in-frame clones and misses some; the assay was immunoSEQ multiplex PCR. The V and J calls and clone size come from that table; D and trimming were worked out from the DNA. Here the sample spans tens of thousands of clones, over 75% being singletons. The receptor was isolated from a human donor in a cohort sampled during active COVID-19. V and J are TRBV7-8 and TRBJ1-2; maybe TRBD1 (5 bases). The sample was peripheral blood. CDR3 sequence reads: CASSGRDYRGSYGYTF. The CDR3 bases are TGTGCCAGCAGCGGACGGGACTACCGAGGATCCTATGGCTACACCTTC.